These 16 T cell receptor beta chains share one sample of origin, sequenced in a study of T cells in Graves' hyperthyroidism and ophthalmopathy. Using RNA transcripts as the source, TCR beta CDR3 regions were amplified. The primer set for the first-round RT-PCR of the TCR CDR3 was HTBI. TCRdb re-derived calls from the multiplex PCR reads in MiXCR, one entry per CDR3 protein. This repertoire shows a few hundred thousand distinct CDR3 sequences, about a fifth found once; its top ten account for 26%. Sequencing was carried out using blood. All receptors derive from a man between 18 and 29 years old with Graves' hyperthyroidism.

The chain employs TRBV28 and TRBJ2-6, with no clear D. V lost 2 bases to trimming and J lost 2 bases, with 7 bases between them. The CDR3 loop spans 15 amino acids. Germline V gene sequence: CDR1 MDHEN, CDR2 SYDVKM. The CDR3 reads CASSLMGTGANVLTF. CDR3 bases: TGTGCCAGCAGTTTAATGGGGACTGGGGCCAACGTCCTGACTTTC.

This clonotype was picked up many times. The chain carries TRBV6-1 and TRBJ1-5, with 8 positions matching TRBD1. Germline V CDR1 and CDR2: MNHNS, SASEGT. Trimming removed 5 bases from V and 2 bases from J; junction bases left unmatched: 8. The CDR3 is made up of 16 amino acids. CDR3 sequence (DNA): TGTGCCAGCAGTCCAATCGCGGGACAGGGCAATCAGCCCCAGCATTTT. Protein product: CASSPIAGQGNQPQHF.

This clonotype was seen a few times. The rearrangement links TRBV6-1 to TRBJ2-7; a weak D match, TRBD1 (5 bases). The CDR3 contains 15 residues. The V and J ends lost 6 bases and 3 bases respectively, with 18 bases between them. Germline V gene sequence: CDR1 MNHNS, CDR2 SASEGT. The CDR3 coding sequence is TGTGCCAGCAGCCACGGGCAGGGAAATAGCTACGAGCAGTACTTC. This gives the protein CASSHGQGNSYEQYF.

The CDR3 coding sequence is TGCGCCAGCAGCCCTGACGGGGGAAGGACTGAAGCTTTCTTT. Its translation is CASSPDGGRTEAFF. The chain uses TRBV5-1 and TRBJ1-1, with D perhaps TRBD1 (5 bases). The CDR3 is 14 amino acids. The ends were cut back, 4 bases at V and 5 bases at J, with 15 bases in the middle. Per germline, CDR1 SGHRS and CDR2 YFSETQ.

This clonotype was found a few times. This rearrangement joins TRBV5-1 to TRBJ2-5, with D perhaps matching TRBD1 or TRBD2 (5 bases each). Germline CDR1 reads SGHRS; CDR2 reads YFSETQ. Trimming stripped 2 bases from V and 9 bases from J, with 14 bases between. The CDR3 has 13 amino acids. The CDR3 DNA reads TGCGCCAGCAGCTTCAGCCCCGGGGCGGCCCAGTACTTC. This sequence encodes CASSFSPGAAQYF.

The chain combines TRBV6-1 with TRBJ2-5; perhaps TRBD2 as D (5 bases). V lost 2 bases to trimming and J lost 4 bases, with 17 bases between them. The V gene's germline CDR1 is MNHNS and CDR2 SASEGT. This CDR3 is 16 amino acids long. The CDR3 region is CASSEMRTVAGETQYF. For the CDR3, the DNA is TGTGCCAGCAGTGAAATGAGGACTGTGGCAGGAGAGACCCAGTACTTC.

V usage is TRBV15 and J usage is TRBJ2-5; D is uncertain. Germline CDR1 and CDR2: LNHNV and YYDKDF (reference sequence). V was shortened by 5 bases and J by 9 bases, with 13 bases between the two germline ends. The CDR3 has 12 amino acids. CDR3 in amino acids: CATSADRSAQYF. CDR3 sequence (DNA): TGTGCCACCAGCGCCGACCGATCGGCCCAGTACTTC.

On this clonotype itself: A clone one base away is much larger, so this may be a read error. CDR3 sequence: CASSLGGAKNIQYF. DNA of the CDR3: TGTGCCAGCAGTTTGGGGGGAGCCAAAAACATTCAGTACTTC. The rearrangement links TRBV28 to TRBJ2-4, with D maybe TRBD2 (6 bases). V was clipped by 3 bases and J by 0 bases, with 6 bases between them. Germline CDR1 and CDR2: MDHEN and SYDVKM. CDR3 size: 14 residues.

CDR3 coding DNA: TGTGCCAGCAGTGGCGTGGACAGGGGGCGCGGTAGCAATCAGCCCCAGCATTTT. Translating gives CASSGVDRGRGSNQPQHF. The chain uses TRBV6-1 and TRBJ1-5; 11 positions agree with TRBD1. The V gene's germline CDR1 is MNHNS and CDR2 SASEGT. This CDR3 has 18 amino acids. V lost 4 bases, J lost 0 bases, and 8 bases stayed unmatched.

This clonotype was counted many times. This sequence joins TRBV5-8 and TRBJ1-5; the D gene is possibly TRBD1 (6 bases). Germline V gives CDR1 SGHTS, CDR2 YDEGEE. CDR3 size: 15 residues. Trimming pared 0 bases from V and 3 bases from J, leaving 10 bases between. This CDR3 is CASSLAGGDNQPQHF. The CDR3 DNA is TGTGCCAGCAGCTTGGCTGGGGGCGACAATCAGCCCCAGCATTTT.

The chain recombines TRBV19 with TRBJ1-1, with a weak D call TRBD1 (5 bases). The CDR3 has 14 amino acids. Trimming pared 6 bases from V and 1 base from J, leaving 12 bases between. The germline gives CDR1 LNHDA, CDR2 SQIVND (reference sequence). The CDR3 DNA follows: TGTGCCAGTAGGTGGACACAGGAGAACACTGAAGCTTTCTTT. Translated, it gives CASRWTQENTEAFF.

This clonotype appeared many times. The CDR3 DNA follows: TGCGCCAGCAGCCAACCAGGGCAAGAGACCCAGTACTTC. Translation: CASSQPGQETQYF. V gene TRBV4-1 combines with J gene TRBJ2-5; tentatively, D is TRBD1 (5 bases). The CDR3 spans 13 residues. The ends were cut back, 2 bases at V and 2 bases at J, with 6 bases in the middle. From germline, CDR1 is MGHRA and CDR2 YSYEKL.

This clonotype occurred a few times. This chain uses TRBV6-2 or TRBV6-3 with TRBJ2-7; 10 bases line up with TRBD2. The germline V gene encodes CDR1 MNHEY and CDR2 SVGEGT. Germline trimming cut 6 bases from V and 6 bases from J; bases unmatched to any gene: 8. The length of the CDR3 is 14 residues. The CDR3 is CASSLAGEVAEQYF. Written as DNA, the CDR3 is TGTGCCAGCAGCCTAGCGGGGGAGGTTGCCGAGCAGTACTTC.

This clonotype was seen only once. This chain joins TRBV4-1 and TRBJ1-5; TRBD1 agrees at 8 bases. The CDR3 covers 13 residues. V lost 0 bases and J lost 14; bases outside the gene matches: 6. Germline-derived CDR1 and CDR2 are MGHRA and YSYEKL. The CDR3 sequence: CASSQENRDRKHF. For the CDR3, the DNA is TGCGCCAGCAGCCAAGAGAACCGGGACAGGAAGCATTTT.

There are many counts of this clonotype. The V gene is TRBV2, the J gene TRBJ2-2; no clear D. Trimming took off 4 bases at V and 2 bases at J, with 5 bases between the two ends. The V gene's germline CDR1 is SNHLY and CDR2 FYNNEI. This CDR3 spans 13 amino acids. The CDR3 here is CASSGGNTGELFF. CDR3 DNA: TGTGCCAGCAGTGGCGGCAACACCGGGGAGCTGTTTTTT.

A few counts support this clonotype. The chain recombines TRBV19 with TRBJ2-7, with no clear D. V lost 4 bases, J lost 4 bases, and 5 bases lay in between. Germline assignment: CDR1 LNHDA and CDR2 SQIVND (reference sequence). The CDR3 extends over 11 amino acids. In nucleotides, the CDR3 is TGTGCCAGTAGTACTCAATACGAGCAGTACTTC. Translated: CASSTQYEQYF. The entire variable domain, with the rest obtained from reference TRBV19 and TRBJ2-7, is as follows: DGGITQSPKYLFRKEGQNVTLSCEQNLNHDAMYWYRQDPGQGLRLIYYSQIVNDFQKGDIAEGYSVSREKKESFPLTVTSAQKNPTAFYLCASSTQYEQYFGPGTRLTVT.